Reported below is one TCR beta chain. The entry originates in a study of blood T cell repertoires in COVID-19. Study-level information: The United States, Italy and Spain provided the acute and convalescent COVID-19 samples. Sources were T cells, B-cell-depleted T cells, or PBMCs; the material itself was cDNA or gDNA.

Per the study methods: Counts of nucleated cells, estimated from reference gene primer amplification, were obtained. Measured with immunoSEQ multiplex PCR; TCRdb has only the in-frame clones, and not every one. The DNA was the basis for D and trimming; V, J and clone size are from that table. Among over 25,000 clones listed, less than 90% were seen once. The CDR3 contains 16 residues. CDR1 is ENHRY, CDR2 SYGVKD, per germline. V shed 2 bases and J shed 5 bases, with 18 bases lying between them. The J gene is TRBJ2-5, the V gene TRBV10-3, with D possibly being TRBD1 (6 bases). This TCR came from a man aged 65 to 85 with active COVID-19. The specimen was peripheral blood. The CDR3: CAISETPQGGRETQYF. Written as DNA, the CDR3 is TGTGCCATCAGTGAGACTCCACAGGGCGGGCGCGAGACCCAGTACTTC.